The 11 T cell receptor beta chains below all came from one sample that was sequenced in a study of Graves' ophthalmopathy and Graves' hyperthyroidism. From RNA, the CDR3 regions of TCR beta chains were amplified and sequenced. RT-PCR was first run with HTBI primers, then multiplex PCR in a second round. TCRdb re-called the multiplex PCR reads through MiXCR, storing one row per CDR3 protein. Among about 700,000 distinct CDR3 sequences, roughly 40% were seen once, and the ten largest hold around 40%. Source material: peripheral blood. The receptors here all came from an adult man with Graves' ophthalmopathy.

Remarks on this clonotype: It may be a read error: a sequence one base away is much more abundant. The CDR3 loop is CSVRGSQGRDTEAFF. CDR3 in DNA: TGCAGTGTTAGAGGGAGCCAGGGACGGGACACTGAAGCTTTCTTT. The V call is TRBV20-1, the J call TRBJ1-1, with D possibly being TRBD1 (5 bases). The CDR3 runs 15 residues. Germline V gene sequence: CDR1 DFQATT, CDR2 SNEGSKA (reference sequence).

The table lists this clonotype with a few counts. The chain recombines TRBV24-1 with TRBJ2-2; 11 positions match TRBD2. The CDR3 length is 14 residues. From germline, CDR1 is KGHDR and CDR2 SFDVKD. With 5 bases clipped from V and 7 bases from J, the junction kept 2 bases outside the gene matches. The CDR3 sequence: CATSVGTSGGELFF. The CDR3 nucleotides read TGTGCCACCAGTGTCGGGACTAGCGGCGGGGAGCTGTTTTTT.

The chain's CDR3 is CATSGRHHSPLHF. The DNA of the CDR3 is TGTGCCACCAGCGGGAGACACCACTCACCCCTCCACTTT. The chain links TRBV15 to TRBJ1-6; D remains unclear. V shed 5 bases and J shed 10 bases, with 12 bases lying between them. This CDR3 region has 13 residues. Germline lookup yields CDR1 LNHNV and CDR2 YYDKDF (reference sequence).

This clonotype was recorded a few times. The rearrangement joins TRBV27 to TRBJ1-4; weak D call: TRBD1 (5 bases). From germline, CDR1 is MNHEY and CDR2 SMNVEV (reference sequence). Deletions cut 3 bases from V and 8 bases from J, with 10 bases between. This CDR3 contains 13 residues. The CDR3 DNA sequence: TGTGCCAGCAGTTTTTCAAGGGACGAAAAACTGTTTTTT. Residues: CASSFSRDEKLFF.

This clonotype was picked up many times. V usage is TRBV7-2 and J usage is TRBJ1-4; 9 bases line up with TRBD1. Trimming cost V 5 bases and J 5 bases; bases outside gene matches: 3. This CDR3 spans 14 amino acids. CDR1 and CDR2 (germline): SGHTA, FQGNSA. The CDR3 protein is CASSPDRGNEKLFF. The CDR3 region has the DNA TGTGCCAGCAGCCCGGACAGGGGAAATGAAAAACTGTTTTTT.

The chain carries TRBV7-2 and TRBJ1-2; weak D call: TRBD1 (6 bases). The V gene's germline CDR1 is SGHTA and CDR2 FQGNSA. V shed 3 bases and J shed 6 bases, with 17 bases lying between them. The CDR3 is made up of 15 amino acids. CDR3 loop: CASSFARGSQDGYTF. CDR3 coding DNA: TGTGCCAGCAGCTTCGCTAGGGGGAGTCAGGATGGCTACACCTTC.

This sequence joins TRBV19 and TRBJ2-5; D tentatively reads TRBD1 or TRBD2 (5 bases each). This CDR3 is 15 amino acids long. Germline lookup yields CDR1 LNHDA and CDR2 SQIVND (reference sequence). V was cut by 7 bases and J by 2 bases, with 17 bases left in between. In nucleotides, the CDR3 is TGTGCCAGTACTAAAGACGGGACCCTGCAAGAGACCCAGTACTTC. This gives the protein CASTKDGTLQETQYF.

The chain carries TRBV29-1 and TRBJ2-7; 9 nucleotides agree with TRBD1. V lost 4 bases to trimming and J lost 7 bases; unmatched junction nucleotides: 11. The CDR3 sequence is 14 residues long. The germline V gene encodes CDR1 SQVTM and CDR2 ANQGSEA. The CDR3 protein is CSVAGTGLVREQYF. CDR3 DNA sequence: TGCAGCGTTGCCGGGACAGGGCTTGTTAGGGAGCAGTACTTC.

This clonotype appeared once. The V gene is TRBV2, the J gene TRBJ2-7, with 7 bases that match TRBD2. Germline V gene sequence: CDR1 SNHLY, CDR2 FYNNEI. The length of the CDR3 is 12 residues. J gave up 4 bases and V 11 bases, and 8 bases lay outside the gene matches. Here the CDR3 reads CAHSGVLYEQYF. CDR3 in DNA: TGTGCCCACAGCGGGGTGCTATACGAGCAGTACTTC.

The chain employs TRBV19 and TRBJ2-5, with a weak D call TRBD1 (6 bases). V was shortened by 3 bases and J by 5 bases, with 13 bases between the two germline ends. CDR3 length: 14 residues. CDR1 is LNHDA, CDR2 SQIVND, per germline (reference sequence). This chain's CDR3 is CASSMGGQGETQYF. DNA for the CDR3: TGTGCCAGTAGTATGGGTGGCCAGGGGGAGACCCAGTACTTC.

There are a few counts of this clonotype. The V gene is TRBV20-1, the J gene TRBJ1-1, with no clear D. There are 12 residues in the CDR3. V was pared by 4 bases and J by 0 bases, with 6 bases between. Germline assignment: CDR1 DFQATT and CDR2 SNEGSKA (reference sequence). The CDR3 DNA follows: TGCAGTGCTACTACGGTGAACACTGAAGCTTTCTTT. This gives the protein CSATTVNTEAFF.